This T cell receptor beta chain emerged from a study of T cells expressing NK-cell markers. Study details: It was from sorted CD3+CD56+NKG2C+, CD3+CD56+NKG2C- and CD3+CD56-NKG2C+ T cells that TCR beta repertoires came. Study-wide results and limits: NKG2C+ dominant clonotypes from a handful of donors made up about 1.0-7.0% of CD8+ T cells. Among four donors, these clonotypes also ranked first in the CD3+CD56-NKG2C+ fraction.

As to this clonotype: Its cognate antigen is unknown.

Following a re-call of the 5' RACE reads, TCRdb has one entry per CDR3 protein and lacks DNA. This repertoire comprises about 550,000 distinct CDR3 sequences; its ten largest clones make up 3% to 4.5%. This sequence originates from a man between 18 and 29 years old in good health. Material: blood T cells: a sorted CD56 or NKG2C T cell subset, CD4+ or CD8+ T cells, or bulk PBMC T cells (not recorded which).

CDR3 protein: CSASPLGSQETQYF. The chain joins TRBV20-1 to TRBJ2-5; lacking DNA, the TRBD1 call made by TCRdb goes unchecked. The CDR3 contains 14 residues. The germline CDR1 and CDR2 sequences are DFQATT and SNEGSKA (reference sequence).